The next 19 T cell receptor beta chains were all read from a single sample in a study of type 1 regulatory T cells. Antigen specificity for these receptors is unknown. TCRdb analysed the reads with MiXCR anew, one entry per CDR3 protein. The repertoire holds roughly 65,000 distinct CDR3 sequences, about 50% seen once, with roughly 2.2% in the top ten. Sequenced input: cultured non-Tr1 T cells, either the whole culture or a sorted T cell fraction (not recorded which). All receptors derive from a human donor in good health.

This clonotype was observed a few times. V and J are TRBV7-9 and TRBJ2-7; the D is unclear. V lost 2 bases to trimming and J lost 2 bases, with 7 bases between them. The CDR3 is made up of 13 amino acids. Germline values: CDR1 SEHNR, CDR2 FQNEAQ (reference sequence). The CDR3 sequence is CASSLQVPYEQYF. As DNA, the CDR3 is TGTGCCAGCAGCTTACAGGTTCCCTACGAGCAGTACTTC.

For the CDR3, the DNA is TGTGCCAGCAGCCAAGGGGGGACAGGGGGCGTCGGCACCATATATTTT. Its translation is CASSQGGTGGVGTIYF. This chain links TRBV7-9 with TRBJ1-3, with 12 bases fitting TRBD1. The V and J ends lost 5 bases and 9 bases, in that order; junction bases with no gene match: 11. Germline lookup yields CDR1 SEHNR and CDR2 FQNEAQ (reference sequence). This CDR3 has 16 amino acids.

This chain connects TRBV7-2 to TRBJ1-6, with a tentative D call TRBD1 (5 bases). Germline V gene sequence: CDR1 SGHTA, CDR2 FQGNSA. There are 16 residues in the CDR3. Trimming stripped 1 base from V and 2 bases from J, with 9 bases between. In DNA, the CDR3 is TGTGCCAGCAGCTTAGGGGCAGGGACCTATAATTCACCCCTCCACTTT. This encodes CASSLGAGTYNSPLHF.

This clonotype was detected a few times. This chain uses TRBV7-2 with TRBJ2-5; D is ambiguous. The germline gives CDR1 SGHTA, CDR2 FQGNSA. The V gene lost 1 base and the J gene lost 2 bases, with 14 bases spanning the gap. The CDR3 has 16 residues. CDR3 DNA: TGTGCCAGCAGCTTAGGGTTGGCCGCCCTTCAAGAGACCCAGTACTTC. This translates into CASSLGLAALQETQYF.

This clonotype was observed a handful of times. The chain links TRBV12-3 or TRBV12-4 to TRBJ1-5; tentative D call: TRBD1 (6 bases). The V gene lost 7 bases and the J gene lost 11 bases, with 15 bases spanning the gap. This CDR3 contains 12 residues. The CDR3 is CASKGGHGAQHF. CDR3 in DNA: TGTGCCAGCAAGGGGGGCCACGGGGCCCAGCATTTT.

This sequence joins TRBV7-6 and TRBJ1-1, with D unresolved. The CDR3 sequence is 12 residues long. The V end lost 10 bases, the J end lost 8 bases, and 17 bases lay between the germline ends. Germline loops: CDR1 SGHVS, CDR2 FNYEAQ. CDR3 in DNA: TGTGCCACAACCCGGGCTGGTGGAGAAGCTTTCTTT. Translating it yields CATTRAGGEAFF.

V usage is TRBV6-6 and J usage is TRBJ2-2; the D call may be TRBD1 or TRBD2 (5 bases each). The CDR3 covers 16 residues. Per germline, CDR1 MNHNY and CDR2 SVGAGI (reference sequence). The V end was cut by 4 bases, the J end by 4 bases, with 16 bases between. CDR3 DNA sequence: TGTGCCAGCAGTTCCCCCCAGGGACCCGCCACCGGGGAGCTGTTTTTT. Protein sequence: CASSSPQGPATGELFF.

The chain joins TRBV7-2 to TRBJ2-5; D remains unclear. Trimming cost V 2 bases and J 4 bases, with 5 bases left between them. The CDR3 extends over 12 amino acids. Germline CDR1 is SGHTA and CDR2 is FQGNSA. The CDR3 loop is CASSLYGETQYF. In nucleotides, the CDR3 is TGTGCCAGCAGCTTATATGGAGAGACCCAGTACTTC.

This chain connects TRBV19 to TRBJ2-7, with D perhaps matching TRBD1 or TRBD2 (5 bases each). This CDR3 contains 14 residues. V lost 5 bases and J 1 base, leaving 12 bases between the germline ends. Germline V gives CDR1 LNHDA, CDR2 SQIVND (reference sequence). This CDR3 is CASSHRDRSYEQYF. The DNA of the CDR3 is TGTGCCAGTAGTCACCGGGACCGATCCTACGAGCAGTACTTC.

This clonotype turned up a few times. The DNA of the CDR3 is TGTGCCAGCAGCCCCCGACAGGGGAGGAACACTGAAGCTTTCTTT. Translating it yields CASSPRQGRNTEAFF. The V gene is TRBV7-9, the J gene TRBJ1-1, with 8 bases fitting TRBD1. This CDR3 comprises 15 residues. CDR1 and CDR2 (germline): SEHNR, FQNEAQ (reference sequence). With V trimmed by 5 bases and J by 1 base, 6 bases remained unmatched. Filled out from reference TRBV7-9 and TRBJ1-1, the complete variable domain reads DTGVSQNPRHKITKRGQNVTFRCDPISEHNRLYWYRQTLGQGPEFLTYFQNEAQLEKSRLLSDRFSAERPKGSFSTLEIQRTEQGDSAMYLCASSPRQGRNTEAFFGQGTRLTVV.

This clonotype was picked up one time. CDR3 sequence (DNA): TGTGCCAGCAGCCTCCTAGCGAGCTATTCAACAGATACGCAGTATTTT. Translating gives CASSLLASYSTDTQYF. The chain links TRBV6-1 to TRBJ2-3; D perhaps matches TRBD2 (6 bases). The CDR3 spans 16 residues. Germline CDR1 reads MNHNS; CDR2 reads SASEGT. Trimming stripped 6 bases from V and 3 bases from J, with 19 bases between.

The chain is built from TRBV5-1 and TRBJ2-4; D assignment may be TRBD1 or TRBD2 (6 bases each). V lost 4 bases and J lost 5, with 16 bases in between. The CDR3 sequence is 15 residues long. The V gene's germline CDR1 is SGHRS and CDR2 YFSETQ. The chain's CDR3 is CASSQMGGHQNIQYF. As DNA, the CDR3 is TGCGCCAGCAGCCAGATGGGGGGACACCAAAACATTCAGTACTTC.

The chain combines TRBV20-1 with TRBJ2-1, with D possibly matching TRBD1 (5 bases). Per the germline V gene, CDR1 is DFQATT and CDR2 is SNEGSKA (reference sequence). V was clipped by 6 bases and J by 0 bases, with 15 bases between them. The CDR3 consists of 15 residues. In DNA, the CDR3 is TGCAGTGCCTTAGGGTGGGGCGGCTCCTACAATGAGCAGTTCTTC. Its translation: CSALGWGGSYNEQFF.

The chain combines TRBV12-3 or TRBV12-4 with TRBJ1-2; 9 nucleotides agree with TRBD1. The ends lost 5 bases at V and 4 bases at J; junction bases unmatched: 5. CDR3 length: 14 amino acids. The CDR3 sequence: CASSGRGQGYGYTF. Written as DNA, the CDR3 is TGTGCCAGCAGTGGCCGGGGACAGGGCTATGGCTACACCTTC.

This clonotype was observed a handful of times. CDR3 sequence: CAISERTGGNTIYF. The CDR3, as DNA: TGTGCCATCAGTGAGAGGACAGGTGGAAACACCATATATTTT. The chain carries TRBV10-3 and TRBJ1-3, with TRBD1 matching 7 bases. The CDR3 runs to 14 residues. CDR1 is ENHRY, CDR2 SYGVKD, per germline. Trimming cost V 2 bases and J 3 bases; bases outside gene matches: 1.

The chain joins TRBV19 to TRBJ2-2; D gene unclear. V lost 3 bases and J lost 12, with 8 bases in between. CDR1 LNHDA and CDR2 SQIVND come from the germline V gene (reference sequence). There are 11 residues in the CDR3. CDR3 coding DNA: TGTGCCAGTAGTATCGCCCCCAAGCTGTTTTTT. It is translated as CASSIAPKLFF.

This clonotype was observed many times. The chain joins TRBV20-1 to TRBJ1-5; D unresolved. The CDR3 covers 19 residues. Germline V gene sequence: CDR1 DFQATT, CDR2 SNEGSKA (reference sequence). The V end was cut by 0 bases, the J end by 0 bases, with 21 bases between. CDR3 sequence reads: CSARDRAAALRNSNQPQHF. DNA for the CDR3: TGCAGTGCTAGAGATAGGGCCGCAGCACTGCGCAATAGCAATCAGCCCCAGCATTTT.

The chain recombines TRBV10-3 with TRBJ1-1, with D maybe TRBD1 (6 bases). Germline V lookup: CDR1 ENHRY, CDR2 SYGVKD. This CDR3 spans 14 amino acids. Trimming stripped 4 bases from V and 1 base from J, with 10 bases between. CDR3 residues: CAISVGTKNTEAFF. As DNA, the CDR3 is TGTGCCATCAGTGTTGGGACAAAGAACACTGAAGCTTTCTTT.

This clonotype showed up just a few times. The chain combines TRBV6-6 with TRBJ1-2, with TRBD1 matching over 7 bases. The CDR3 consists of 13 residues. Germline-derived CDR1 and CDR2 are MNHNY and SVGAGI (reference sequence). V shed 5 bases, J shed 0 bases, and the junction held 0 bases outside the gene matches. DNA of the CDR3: TGTGCCAGCAGTGGGACAGCTAACTATGGCTACACCTTC. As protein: CASSGTANYGYTF.